This TCR beta chain derives from a study of CD8 T cells in ankylosing spondylitis. V dropped 0 bases and J dropped 3; count of bases not matched to a gene: 3. Germline CDR1 reads MNHEY; CDR2 reads SVGAGI. The CDR3 consists of 16 residues. One entry per CDR3 protein, called by TCRdb with MiXCR from the 5' RACE reads. The repertoire holds about 52,000 distinct CDR3 sequences, around 7.4% seen once, with over 7% in the top ten. This clonotype was counted many times. This chain links TRBV6-5 with TRBJ1-5; 9 nucleotides line up with TRBD1. The sequenced material came from blood, either unsorted or a sorted T cell fraction (not recorded which). This receptor was obtained from a female donor with ankylosing spondylitis or in good health (not recorded which). Written as DNA, the CDR3 is TGTGCCAGCAGTTACTCGGGACAGGGCGACAATCAGCCCCAGCATTTT. It is translated as CASSYSGQGDNQPQHF.